The rows below give T cell receptor beta chains drawn from one sample of a study of blood T cell repertoires in COVID-19. Assay: immunoSEQ multiplex PCR; the TCRdb copy retains only in-frame clones and omits some. The table shows under 300,000 clones, with around four fifths occurring only once. Sequencing was carried out using peripheral blood. The origin of the receptors is an elderly man with acute or convalescent COVID-19. CDR3s include the opening cysteine and the closing phenylalanine or tryptophan. Fields, in order: clone size, J gene, V gene, D gene, CDR3 protein, CDR3 DNA. A D gene is named only where the DNA matches it firmly. A row's size may be missing; if present it is once, few, many or a size class.

>-|TRBJ2-7|TRBV28|TRBD1
CASSLSGTAIYEQYF
TGTGCCAGCAGTTTATCGGGGACAGCGATATACGAGCAGTACTTC
>few|TRBJ2-5|TRBV5-6|-
CASSLGSGGKTQYF
TGTGCCAGCAGCTTGGGGAGCGGTGGGAAGACCCAGTACTTC
>-|TRBJ2-7|TRBV6-1|-
CASSEQGNFYEQYF
TGTGCCAGCAGTGAACAGGGTAATTTCTACGAGCAGTACTTC
>-|TRBJ1-6|TRBV30|TRBD1
CAWSLAGGAGYNSPLHF
TGTGCCTGGAGTCTAGCAGGGGGCGCGGGGTATAATTCACCCCTCCACTTT
>-|TRBJ1-6|TRBV18|-
CASSLGGATNSPLHF
TGTGCCAGCTCACTCGGGGGGGCGACGAATTCACCCCTCCACTTT
>many|TRBJ2-1|TRBV19|-
CASSSYGGTGMLINEQFF
TGTGCCAGTAGTTCGTACGGCGGGACCGGTATGCTAATCAATGAGCAGTTCTTC
>-|TRBJ2-1|TRBV20-1|TRBD2
CSASRLGSSGRASNEQFF
TGCAGTGCTAGTCGTTTGGGCTCTAGCGGGAGGGCCTCTAATGAGCAGTTCTTC
>many|TRBJ2-1|TRBV7-6|TRBD2
CASSPSSGRGSFSWFF
TGTGCCAGCAGCCCATCTAGCGGGAGGGGTTCCTTTTCCTGGTTCTTC
>-|TRBJ2-1|TRBV18|TRBD1
CASSPYGQAYNEQFF
TGTGCCAGCTCACCGTACGGACAGGCGTACAATGAGCAGTTCTTC
>-|TRBJ1-3|TRBV4-1|TRBD1
CASSQTPGQGMIAGNTIYF
TGCGCCAGCAGCCAAACCCCTGGACAGGGGATGATAGCTGGAAACACCATATATTTT
>-|TRBJ2-2|TRBV7-8|TRBD2
CASSLRLAGPGTGELFF
TGTGCCAGCAGCTTACGTCTAGCGGGCCCAGGGACCGGGGAGCTGTTTTTT
>few|TRBJ2-7|TRBV2|TRBD1
CASKGTGLYEQYF
TGTGCCAGCAAGGGGACAGGGCTGTACGAGCAGTACTTC
>once|TRBJ2-2|TRBV19|-
CASSTYLPNGGKAGELFF
TGTGCCAGTAGTACCTACCTCCCCAACGGAGGGAAAGCCGGGGAGCTGTTTTTT
>-|TRBJ1-2|TRBV28|-
CASSSPITVNYGYTF
TGTGCCAGCAGTTCCCCTATCACAGTTAACTATGGCTACACCTTC
>-|TRBJ2-2|TRBV24-1|-
CATSDGHRNTGELFF
TGTGCCACCAGTGATGGACACCGGAACACCGGGGAGCTGTTTTTT
>-|TRBJ2-4|TRBV2|-
CASRNRIRAKNIQYF
TGTGCCAGCAGAAACAGAATTAGGGCCAAAAACATTCAGTACTTC
>-|TRBJ2-3|TRBV6-2/TRBV6-3|-
CASSLVKPNTQYF
TGTGCCAGCAGCTTAGTCAAGCCAAATACGCAGTATTTT
>-|TRBJ2-3|TRBV5-1|TRBD1
CASMLGQGAFDTQYF
TGCGCCAGCATGCTGGGACAGGGTGCCTTCGATACGCAGTATTTT
>once|TRBJ1-2|TRBV28|-
CASSLRGGYTF
TGTGCCAGCAGTTTGAGAGGTGGCTACACCTTC
>once|TRBJ1-1|TRBV15|-
CATSLQGNTEAFF
TGTGCCACCAGCCTCCAGGGGAACACTGAAGCTTTCTTT
>-|TRBJ2-5|TRBV5-1|TRBD1
CASSWGQGQETQYF
TGCGCCAGCAGCTGGGGACAGGGGCAAGAGACCCAGTACTTC
>-|TRBJ2-5|TRBV5-1|-
CASSLNLGGETQYF
TGCGCCAGCAGCTTGAACCTAGGCGGAGAGACCCAGTACTTC
>-|TRBJ1-3|TRBV2|TRBD1
CASRSDRAGNTIYF
TGTGCCAGCAGATCCGACAGGGCTGGAAACACCATATATTTT
>once|TRBJ2-4|TRBV7-4|TRBD1
CASSSEGGQALWGIQYF
TGTGCCAGCAGCTCCGAGGGGGGACAGGCTTTGTGGGGCATTCAGTACTTC
>few|TRBJ2-7|TRBV2|-
CASSGTVPYEQYF
TGTGCCAGCAGTGGGACAGTACCATACGAGCAGTACTTC
>-|TRBJ2-1|TRBV7-7|-
CASSPLSGSSYNEQFF
TGTGCCAGCAGCCCACTGAGCGGAAGCTCCTACAATGAGCAGTTCTTC
>few|TRBJ1-2|TRBV6-1|-
CASSEQVGGSYGYTF
TGTGCCAGCAGTGAGCAGGTGGGCGGGAGCTATGGCTACACCTTC
>many|TRBJ2-1|TRBV10-3|TRBD1
CAISGLQGAPYNEQFF
TGTGCCATCAGCGGCCTCCAGGGGGCCCCCTACAATGAGCAGTTCTTC
>-|TRBJ2-2|TRBV4-1|-
CASSQPRGGALNTGELFF
TGCGCCAGCAGCCAACCCCGTGGCGGGGCCCTGAACACCGGGGAGCTGTTTTTT
>-|TRBJ2-5|TRBV6-5|-
CASSYSRGEETQYF
TGTGCCAGCAGTTACAGTCGAGGCGAAGAGACCCAGTACTTC
>few|TRBJ1-1|TRBV5-1|-
CASKETGNTEAFF
TGCGCCAGCAAGGAGACAGGGAACACTGAAGCTTTCTTT
>-|TRBJ2-5|TRBV10-3|-
CAISESSAETQYF
TGTGCCATCAGTGAGTCGAGTGCGGAGACCCAGTACTTC
>once|TRBJ2-3|TRBV19|-
CATRGRLTDTQYF
TGTGCCACCCGGGGGAGGCTCACAGATACGCAGTATTTT
>-|TRBJ1-1|TRBV7-2|TRBD1
CASSMGQLNTEAFF
TGTGCCAGCAGCATGGGACAGTTGAACACTGAAGCTTTCTTT
>-|TRBJ2-3|TRBV5-1|-
CASSSQLDTQYF
TGCGCCAGCAGCTCCCAGTTGGATACGCAGTATTTT
>-|TRBJ1-6|TRBV19|-
CASNAGSNSPLHF
TGTGCCAGTAATGCAGGGTCTAATTCACCCCTCCACTTT
>once|TRBJ2-7|TRBV5-4|-
CASSLGVGEQYF
TGTGCCAGCAGCTTGGGGGTCGGGGAGCAGTACTTC
>-|TRBJ2-5|TRBV3-1/TRBV3-2|TRBD2
CASSQDIERGVKETQYF
TGTGCCAGCAGCCAAGATATCGAGCGGGGTGTAAAAGAGACCCAGTACTTC
>-|TRBJ2-6|TRBV11-2|-
CASSLVRGFDVLTF
TGTGCCAGCAGCTTAGTGCGCGGGTTCGATGTCCTGACTTTC
>-|TRBJ1-5|TRBV6-1|-
CASSEAPTVGPQHF
TGTGCCAGCAGTGAAGCCCCGACAGTGGGGCCCCAGCATTTT
>-|TRBJ2-7|TRBV9|TRBD1
CASSVGDRAYEQYF
TGTGCCAGCAGCGTAGGGGACAGGGCCTACGAGCAGTACTTC
>-|TRBJ1-4|TRBV9|-
CASSQGVSNEKLFF
TGTGCCAGCAGTCAAGGGGTTTCTAATGAAAAACTGTTTTTT
>-|TRBJ2-7|TRBV27|-
CASSLAGRYEQYF
TGTGCCAGCAGTTTAGCGGGGCGCTACGAGCAGTACTTC
>-|TRBJ2-7|TRBV10-2|-
CASSGLVTSYEQYF
TGCGCCAGCAGTGGACTAGTCACCTCCTACGAGCAGTACTTC
>-|TRBJ2-7|TRBV4-1|TRBD2
CASSQEVGLAGVFEQYF
TGCGCCAGCAGCCAAGAAGTAGGACTAGCGGGAGTTTTCGAGCAGTACTTC
>-|TRBJ2-5|TRBV7-8|-
CASSLAPGQETQYF
TGTGCCAGCAGCTTAGCGCCGGGCCAAGAGACCCAGTACTTC
>few|TRBJ2-7|TRBV21-1|-
CASSGTGVESYEQYF
TGTGCCAGCAGCGGGACAGGGGTCGAGTCCTACGAGCAGTACTTC
>-|TRBJ2-7|TRBV5-8|-
CASSLVRGSEQYF
TGTGCCAGCAGCTTGGTTCGGGGGAGCGAGCAGTACTTC